This T cell receptor (beta chain) was sequenced during a study of CD8+ T cells in alopecia areata (dated by TCRdb to the late 2010s). As for the study more broadly: The treated patients took part in an open-label pilot trial in which moderate-to-severe alopecia areata was treated with oral tofacitinib at 5 to 10 mg twice daily. Patients received tofacitinib for 6 to 18 months and were then followed off drug for 6 months to check for delayed response and recurrence. For the treated patients, the SALT score, which quantifies what percentage of scalp surface area is affected, served as the measure of disease severity. High-throughput TCRbeta sequencing was used to examine T cell clonal expansion in alopecia areata in both the C3H/HeJ mouse model and human patients. Scalp tissue and sorted CD4+ and CD8+ peripheral blood T cells from patchy and totalis/universalis alopecia areata patients and from healthy controls were covered by human TCRbeta sequencing. Biopsies were taken from tofacitinib-treated patients at baseline and at 4 and 24 weeks of treatment, and a later scalp biopsy was taken in several of the tofacitinib-treated patients. Clonality in the scalp was compared among normal scalp (n=4), patchy alopecia areata scalp (n=8), and alopecia totalis/universalis scalp (n=8). The RNA source kit depended on sample type: the PAXgene miRNA kit for fixed scalp, the miRNeasy kit for PBMCs, and the RNeasy kit for mouse skin. TCRbeta CDR3 regions were amplified by immunoSEQ multiplex PCR using 35 Vbeta forward and 13 Jbeta reverse primers. Points the paper makes about the study in general: Because the treated cohort was small and had just a single nonresponder, larger studies are needed to establish links between baseline CD8+ expansion and response. Compared with mice, TCR sequences shared between patients were less clear, possibly partly because of HLA diversity across the patient population. During tofacitinib treatment, many expanded lesional clones remained in scalp and blood, and this persistence may partly explain relapse after treatment is stopped. Resident alphabeta T cells in normal human skin are also sequenced, complicating scalp TCR repertoire analysis, unlike mouse skin dominated by gammadelta T cells. Compared with normal scalp, lesional scalp had higher clonality and more expanded CD8+ clones, particularly in alopecia totalis/universalis, a pattern that suggests antigenic drive. Scalp clonality and the number of expanded CD8+ clones among the top 100 scalp clones were significantly decreased by tofacitinib.

Notes on this clone: The target of this receptor is not known. Base qualities are not at hand, and no much larger clone is one base apart.

From V the trimming removes 1 base and from J it removes 4 bases, while the gene matches leave 6 bases of the junction unaccounted for. Taken from the germline V gene (reference sequence), the CDR1 and CDR2 loops are GTSNPN and SVGIG. Reading from cysteine to phenylalanine, the CDR3 counts 15 amino acids. Kept here is only the CDR3 DNA, which spans 45 bases and is read in frame from base 1. Library preparation was by the immunoSEQ multiplex PCR assay. To provide template for TCR sequencing, every sample had RNA extracted and reverse transcribed into cDNA. SuperScript III was used for first-strand cDNA synthesis, primed with a 2:1 mix of oligo-dT and random hexamers. A synthetic immune receptor repertoire was used to measure amplification bias, and any remaining bias was corrected computationally. The study's own analysis went as follows. After raw reads were preprocessed to remove errors, the CDR3 was defined following IMGT conventions as running from the conserved cysteine to phenylalanine. Clonality was computed by normalizing Shannon entropy by log2 of the number of productive unique TCRs and subtracting the result from 1. Scalp TCRbeta sequences were cross-referenced with sorted blood CD4 and CD8 repertoires so that the CD4 or CD8 identity of scalp clones could be inferred. In its TCRdb copy, this immuneACCESS table keeps in-frame sequences only and misses some clones. Where compared with another copy, unresolved V genes explain less than half of these, and the others have no known cause. That table supplies the V and J calls and clone size; D and trimming were determined from the DNA. Here the sample has 150,000 to 200,000 clones; 60% occur a single time. The ten largest clones capture over 1% of the sample.

The time point label corresponds to: roughly 24 weeks on oral tofacitinib. Interpreted using the paper, the treatment or condition label stands for: oral pan-JAK inhibitor, 5-10 mg twice daily. Lesional scalp punch biopsies and peripheral blood were obtained from alopecia areata patients. PBMCs were isolated by density centrifugation and stained for CD3, CD4 and CD8, and CD4+ and CD8+ T cells were sorted on a FACSAria. The sample here was CD4+ T cells sorted from blood, taken at week 24, from a patient treated with tofacitinib. The V gene is TRBV30 and the J gene is TRBJ2-3; 9 bases in the middle match TRBD1. The receptor was isolated from a human donor with alopecia areata. For the CDR3, the sequence is CAWSGGQGGADTQYF. The DNA sequence is TGTGCCTGGAGTGGGGGACAGGGAGGTGCAGATACGCAGTATTTT.